This passage covers 31 T cell receptor beta chains from one sample sequenced in a study of a mutant IDH1 vaccine in newly diagnosed glioma. Time point indicated: baseline, week 1 (first vaccination visit). Described treatment: pre-vaccination baseline after standard-of-care therapy. Repertoires were generated with immunoSEQ multiplex PCR, while TCRdb's copy carries only in-frame clones and drops some. The table has 75,000 to 100,000 clones, about 80% seen once. This sample comprised PBMCs, obtained from a glioma patient treated with radiotherapy, temozolomide or both. Receptors originate from a man aged 35 to 55 with glioma. Some clones in this sample may be carry-over from other donors' samples.

The chain uses TRBV29-1 and TRBJ1-2, with TRBD1 as a possible D gene (6 bases). Trimming shortened V by 8 bases and J by 8 bases, and 15 bases separated the two germline ends. Germline V gene sequence: CDR1 SQVTM, CDR2 ANQGSEA. The CDR3 has 11 amino acids. CDR3 DNA: TGCAGCTCCCCTGGGGGGCAGGGCTACACCTTC. Protein: CSSPGGQGYTF.

V usage is TRBV9 and J usage is TRBJ1-1; D not resolved. The length of the CDR3 is 14 residues. Germline assignment: CDR1 SGDLS and CDR2 YYNGEE. Deletions cut 0 bases from V and 4 bases from J, with 10 bases between. CDR3 bases: TGTGCCAGCAGCGTAGCTGGTAGTTTCACTGAAGCTTTCTTT. This translates into CASSVAGSFTEAFF.

J is TRBJ1-5 and V is TRBV19; the D is unclear. CDR1 and CDR2 (germline): LNHDA, SQIVND (reference sequence). The CDR3 length is 14 residues. Trimming removed 6 bases from V and 4 bases from J, with 13 bases in between. The CDR3 region has the DNA TGTGCCAGTAGGAAAGGGTCGGGGAATCAGCCCCAGCATTTT. Translating it yields CASRKGSGNQPQHF.

This chain joins TRBV9 and TRBJ2-5; D is unresolved. Trimming stripped 0 bases from V and 7 bases from J, with 13 bases between. The CDR3 totals 14 residues. The germline CDR1 and CDR2 sequences are SGDLS and YYNGEE. The CDR3 bases are TGTGCCAGCAGCGTAGAGAATAGCAGAGCGACCCAGTACTTC. This codes for CASSVENSRATQYF.

This chain links TRBV19 with TRBJ1-1, with 9 nucleotides matching TRBD1. With V trimmed by 6 bases and J by 2 bases, 7 bases remained unmatched. Germline CDR1 reads LNHDA; CDR2 reads SQIVND (reference sequence). This CDR3 is built from 15 residues. CDR3 loop: CASSTRDRVNTEAFF. The CDR3 coding sequence is TGTGCCAGTAGCACCAGGGACAGGGTCAACACTGAAGCTTTCTTT.

The chain recombines TRBV6-5 with TRBJ2-2; D call uncertain. CDR3 length: 14 residues. With 5 bases removed from V and 0 bases from J, the gap between germline ends came to 7 bases. The germline V gene encodes CDR1 MNHEY and CDR2 SVGAGI. This CDR3 is CASSPIPNTGELFF. CDR3 bases: TGTGCCAGCAGTCCAATACCGAACACCGGGGAGCTGTTTTTT.

The rearrangement uses TRBV14 and TRBJ1-1, with D unclear. Germline CDR1 and CDR2: SGHDN and FVKESK. The CDR3 loop spans 8 amino acids. Trimming took off 7 bases at V and 14 bases at J, with 8 bases between the two ends. The CDR3 DNA is TGTGCCAGCAACTCCGGGTTCTTT. Protein product: CASNSGFF.

The chain recombines TRBV5-1 with TRBJ2-5, with 9 bases that match TRBD1. The CDR3 consists of 14 residues. Germline CDR1 is SGHRS and CDR2 is YFSETQ. V lost 3 bases and J lost 5; bases outside the gene matches: 5. CDR3 loop: CASSSTGGTETQYF. The CDR3 region has the DNA TGCGCCAGCAGCTCGACAGGGGGAACGGAGACCCAGTACTTC.

The gene calls are TRBV7-2 and TRBJ2-7; weak D call: TRBD2 (5 bases). Germline CDR1 and CDR2: SGHTA and FQGNSA. Trimming stripped 5 bases from V and 4 bases from J, with 15 bases between. The CDR3 spans 14 residues. The CDR3 DNA reads as TGTGCCAGCAGCCCCCGGGAACGCGCGTACGAGCAGTACTTC. This encodes CASSPRERAYEQYF.

The genes are TRBV7-2 and TRBJ2-7; TRBD2 matches 9 bases. CDR1 and CDR2 from the germline V gene are SGHTA and FQGNSA. V gave up 1 base and J gave up 4 bases; unmatched junction bases: 11. CDR3 length: 17 amino acids. The chain's CDR3 is CASSLVTGLAKPYEQYF. CDR3 coding DNA: TGTGCCAGCAGCTTAGTTACCGGACTAGCGAAACCATACGAGCAGTACTTC.

The chain couples TRBV6-1 to TRBJ1-4; TRBD1 aligns across 7 bases. V dropped 1 base and J dropped 4; count of bases not matched to a gene: 0. Per the germline V gene, CDR1 is MNHNS and CDR2 is SASEGT. This CDR3 has 14 residues. In DNA, the CDR3 is TGTGCCAGCAGTGAAGGACAGGGTAATGAAAAACTGTTTTTT. Its translation is CASSEGQGNEKLFF.

The rearrangement joins TRBV15 to TRBJ1-1; D is perhaps TRBD1 (6 bases). The CDR3 contains 14 residues. In germline, CDR1 is LNHNV, CDR2 YYDKDF (reference sequence). Trimming removed 0 bases from V and 8 bases from J, with 13 bases in between. The chain's CDR3 is CATSRDRGRIEAFF. CDR3 DNA: TGTGCCACCAGCAGAGACAGGGGACGAATCGAAGCTTTCTTT.

This clone occurred a few times. The chain uses TRBV20-1 and TRBJ2-7, with D possibly matching TRBD2 (6 bases). Germline V gives CDR1 DFQATT, CDR2 SNEGSKA (reference sequence). V was cut by 5 bases and J by 7 bases, with 12 bases left in between. The CDR3 consists of 11 residues. The CDR3: CSAYLSGEQYF. Written as DNA, the CDR3 is TGCAGTGCTTACTTAAGCGGGGAGCAGTACTTC.

The J gene is TRBJ1-1, the V gene TRBV7-9; D is possibly TRBD1 (5 bases). The CDR3 totals 15 residues. Germline V lookup: CDR1 SEHNR, CDR2 FQNEAQ (reference sequence). V was clipped by 5 bases and J by 5 bases, with 18 bases between them. In DNA, the CDR3 is TGTGCCAGCAGCCCTCCAGGCGGGGGAAGGACTGAAGCTTTCTTT. Translating gives CASSPPGGGRTEAFF.

This chain connects TRBV30 to TRBJ1-1; perhaps TRBD1 as D (6 bases). V was trimmed by 3 bases and J by 4 bases, leaving 12 bases between them. The CDR3 runs to 13 residues. The germline V gene has CDR1 GTSNPN and CDR2 SVGIG (reference sequence). The CDR3 coding sequence is TGTGCCTGGAGGAGGAAAGGGGGCACTGAAGCTTTCTTT. Amino acids: CAWRRKGGTEAFF.

The genes are TRBV5-4 and TRBJ1-5; unclear D gene. Germline V gives CDR1 SGHNT, CDR2 YYREEE (reference sequence). The CDR3 has 15 amino acids. With 0 bases removed from V and 5 bases from J, the gap between germline ends came to 12 bases. This CDR3 reads CASSLAPSTDQPQHF. The DNA for the CDR3 is TGTGCCAGCAGCTTGGCCCCCTCCACCGATCAGCCCCAGCATTTT. Looking up the rest from reference TRBV5-4 and TRBJ1-5 gives the full variable domain: ETGVTQSPTHLIKTRGQQVTLRCSSQSGHNTVSWYQQALGQGPQFIFQYYREEENGRGNFPPRFSGLQFPNYSSELNVNALELDDSALYLCASSLAPSTDQPQHFGDGTRLSIL.

The chain has TRBV29-1 and TRBJ1-2; tentatively, D is TRBD1 (5 bases). CDR1 and CDR2 from the germline V gene are SQVTM and ANQGSEA. The ends were cut back, 0 bases at V and 5 bases at J, with 7 bases in the middle. CDR3 length: 12 residues. CDR3 residues: CSVEDRQYGYTF. The CDR3 DNA reads TGCAGCGTTGAAGATCGACAGTATGGCTACACCTTC. Full variable domain (outside the CDR3, taken from reference TRBV29-1 and TRBJ1-2): SAVISQKPSRDICQRGTSLTIQCQVDSQVTMMFWYRQQPGQSLTLIATANQGSEATYESGFVIDKFPISRPNLTFSTLTVSNMSPEDSSIYLCSVEDRQYGYTFGSGTRLTVV.

CDR3 nucleotide sequence: TGTGCCTGGTGCGGTGGGGGCAATCAGCCCCAGCATTTT. Protein: CAWCGGGNQPQHF. V is TRBV30 and J is TRBJ1-5; no firm D call. Germline V gives CDR1 GTSNPN, CDR2 SVGIG (reference sequence). The ends were cut back, 5 bases at V and 2 bases at J, with 10 bases in the middle. The CDR3 runs 13 residues.

The gene calls are TRBV18 and TRBJ2-7, with D perhaps TRBD1 (6 bases). This CDR3 region has 13 residues. The V end was cut by 3 bases, the J end by 6 bases, with 12 bases between. The germline CDR1 and CDR2 sequences are KGHSH and LQKENI. CDR3 in DNA: TGTGCCAGCTCACCTAGGACAGACCTCGAGCAGTACTTC. It yields the protein CASSPRTDLEQYF.

V gene TRBV5-6 combines with J gene TRBJ2-5; D gene uncertain. Germline loops: CDR1 SGHDT, CDR2 YYEEEE. V lost 1 base to trimming and J lost 7 bases, with 8 bases between them. This CDR3 is 12 amino acids long. The CDR3, as DNA: TGTGCCAGCAGCTTGACCTCAGGGACCCAGTACTTC. This translates into CASSLTSGTQYF.

V and J are TRBV5-6 and TRBJ2-7; 12 nucleotides align to TRBD2. V trimming: 2 bases; J trimming: 2 bases; junction bases outside the gene matches: 5. CDR1 is SGHDT, CDR2 YYEEEE, per germline. The CDR3 runs to 16 residues. The CDR3 DNA sequence: TGTGCCAGCAGCTTATCACTAGCGGGGGGCGCCTACGAGCAGTACTTC. Its translation: CASSLSLAGGAYEQYF.

The chain has TRBV29-1 and TRBJ2-7, with 12 positions matching TRBD1. With V trimmed by 6 bases and J by 5 bases, 8 bases remained unmatched. CDR3 length: 14 residues. Germline-derived CDR1 and CDR2 are SQVTM and ANQGSEA. CDR3 DNA: TGCAGCGTGGGGGGACAGGGGGCAGTCCACGAGCAGTACTTC. Amino acid sequence: CSVGGQGAVHEQYF.

This chain links TRBV5-1 with TRBJ2-7; 8 bases are a match to TRBD1. V lost 5 bases to trimming and J lost 6 bases; unmatched junction nucleotides: 7. The CDR3 is 13 amino acids. From germline, CDR1 is SGHRS and CDR2 YFSETQ. The CDR3 DNA is TGCGCCAGCAGTGCGACAGGGGTACTCGAGCAGTACTTC. This translates into CASSATGVLEQYF.

The chain employs TRBV27 and TRBJ1-6; TRBD1 agrees at 10 bases. J was trimmed by 3 bases and V by 5 bases; bases with no gene match: 7. From germline, CDR1 is MNHEY and CDR2 SMNVEV (reference sequence). The CDR3 is made up of 17 amino acids. The DNA of the CDR3 is TGTGCCAGCAGTGCTTTGGGGACAGGGGTCTATAATTCACCCCTCCACTTT. It yields the protein CASSALGTGVYNSPLHF.

The V gene is TRBV11-2, the J gene TRBJ1-2; 11 bases are a match to TRBD1. The germline CDR1 and CDR2 sequences are SGHAT and FQNNGV. This CDR3 contains 15 residues. V gave up 0 bases and J gave up 8 bases; unmatched junction bases: 5. CDR3 region: CASSLDGQGAVGYTF. The CDR3, as DNA: TGTGCCAGCAGCTTAGACGGACAGGGGGCCGTCGGCTACACCTTC.

The chain carries TRBV7-9 and TRBJ1-1; no reliable D call. Trimming cost V 0 bases and J 7 bases, with 12 bases left between them. From germline, CDR1 is SEHNR and CDR2 FQNEAQ (reference sequence). The CDR3 spans 14 residues. CDR3 amino acids: CASSLAPAALEAFF. The CDR3 bases are TGTGCCAGCAGCTTAGCGCCGGCGGCCCTTGAAGCTTTCTTT.

This chain joins TRBV27 and TRBJ1-1, with no clear D. The germline V gene has CDR1 MNHEY and CDR2 SMNVEV (reference sequence). The CDR3 runs to 12 residues. Trimming took off 6 bases at V and 8 bases at J, with 13 bases between the two ends. CDR3 region: CASSSYGSEAFF. The CDR3 bases are TGTGCCAGCAGCTCATATGGGAGCGAAGCTTTCTTT.

The chain recombines TRBV6-1 with TRBJ2-3; the D gene is possibly TRBD1 (6 bases). With 7 bases removed from V and 8 bases from J, the gap between germline ends came to 19 bases. Germline V gives CDR1 MNHNS, CDR2 SASEGT. The CDR3 runs 14 residues. CDR3 residues: CASTETGSLGTQYF. The CDR3 bases are TGTGCCAGCACCGAGACAGGTTCTTTAGGTACGCAGTATTTT.

The chain is built from TRBV5-1 and TRBJ2-2, with 8 bases aligning to TRBD2. Per the germline V gene, CDR1 is SGHRS and CDR2 is YFSETQ. The CDR3 is made up of 16 amino acids. The V gene end was trimmed by 6 bases and the J gene end by 0 bases; junction bases not matched to a gene: 7. In nucleotides, the CDR3 is TGCGCCAGCACCCCAACTAGCGGAGCGAACACCGGGGAGCTGTTTTTT. Its translation is CASTPTSGANTGELFF.

V usage is TRBV11-2 and J usage is TRBJ2-3; TRBD2 might be the D (5 bases). The V and J ends lost 3 bases and 6 bases respectively, with 7 bases between them. CDR3 length: 12 residues. The germline V gene encodes CDR1 SGHAT and CDR2 FQNNGV. CDR3 coding DNA: TGTGCCAGCAGCTTGTCGGGGGATACGCAGTATTTT. It specifies CASSLSGDTQYF.

The rearrangement uses TRBV5-1 and TRBJ1-1; D gene uncertain. Trimming took off 4 bases at V and 0 bases at J, with 7 bases between the two ends. The CDR3 spans 13 residues. Germline V gene data show CDR1 as SGHRS and CDR2 as YFSETQ. The CDR3 DNA follows: TGCGCCAGCAGCGCCGGGGTGAACACTGAAGCTTTCTTT. Protein: CASSAGVNTEAFF. The entire variable domain, with the rest obtained from reference TRBV5-1 and TRBJ1-1, is as follows: KAGVTQTPRYLIKTRGQQVTLSCSPISGHRSVSWYQQTPGQGLQFLFEYFSETQRNKGNFPGRFSGRQFSNSRSEMNVSTLELGDSALYLCASSAGVNTEAFFGQGTRLTVV.